This T cell receptor (beta chain) was observed in a study of regulatory T cells in long-lasting Graves disease. Study observations and caveats: Sharing of public clonotypes was greater in persistent patients (about 2,700) than in new patients (more than 900).

Investigators prepared the TCR beta libraries by applying iRepertoire HTBI primers and Arm-PCR of CDR3 regions. As handled by the study authors: Samples jointly harbored 62 TRBV and approximately 15 TRBJ segments. TCRdb redid the calling of the multiplex PCR reads with MiXCR, one entry per CDR3 protein. None of the V and J calls come from the authors' own analysis; TCRdb made them. The sample includes almost 350,000 distinct CDR3 sequences, about 20% seen only once; the top ten take 29%. With respect to this clonotype: Antigen specificity is unknown.

Time point specified: persistent/refractory GD, antithyroid drugs over 5 years with positive TRAb. Isolated PBMC RNA provided the starting material for the TCR library. Here the sequenced sample was peripheral blood mononuclear cells (PBMCs), taken when the disease was refractory, from a patient treated with antithyroid drugs. The TCR originated in a female donor with Graves disease.

CDR3 residues: CSASRVTYEQYF. The CDR3 DNA is TGCAGTGCTAGCCGCGTTACCTACGAGCAGTACTTC. This chain links TRBV20-1 with TRBJ2-7; no definite D call. With 3 bases removed from V and 2 bases from J, the gap between germline ends came to 8 bases. Germline values: CDR1 DFQATT, CDR2 SNEGSKA (reference sequence). CDR3 size: 12 residues.